This TCR beta chain emerged from a study of T cell clones after liver transplantation (dated by TCRdb to the late 2010s). For context, the study as a whole: Samples were obtained from ITN030ST, a randomized trial in which withdrawal of immunosuppression was attempted within 2 years of liver transplantation. Donor-reactive T cell clones were identified by TCRbeta sequencing following a pre-transplant mixed lymphocyte reaction and were subsequently tracked in post-transplant blood. Third party-reactive TCRbeta sequences were also identified from pre-transplant MLRs to serve as an antigen-independent comparator for donor-reactive sequences. Of the eight recipients, a few were HCV-positive, while the remaining recipients had been transplanted for non-autoimmune, non-viral indications. Until randomization at 12-24 months post-transplant, subjects were given standard immunosuppression, with no induction therapy. Tolerance meant complete immunosuppression withdrawal for at least one year without liver enzymes rising beyond twice the upper limit of normal. Blood samples were collected pre-transplant, then pre-randomization ahead of withdrawal, and finally post-randomization once withdrawal had either been completed or failed. The studied cohort comprised 8 liver transplant recipients, 3 classified as tolerant and 5 as non-tolerant.

Reading from cysteine to phenylalanine, the CDR3 counts 14 amino acids. Kept here is only the CDR3 DNA, which spans 42 bases and is read in frame from base 1. According to the germline V gene (reference sequence), CDR1 reads LNHDA and CDR2 reads SQIVND. V is pruned by 3 bases and J by 2 bases, leaving 3 bases of the junction without a gene match. Frozen genomic DNA underwent high-throughput TCRbeta CDR3 sequencing by immunoSEQ, including PCR amplification, mapping, bias correction and internal controls. For the original study's pipeline: Productive rearrangements were kept, and unique TCRbeta sequences were defined by CDR3 nucleotide sequence plus V and J gene. For classification of a sequence as donor-reactive, at least 5-fold expansion in CFSE-low cells relative to unstimulated pre-transplant cells and a frequency of at least 0.01% were required. Minimum frequency thresholds were set for each subject on the basis of the unstimulated sample with the lowest template count, so that a detection power of at least 90% was ensured. Repertoire turnover was measured by Jensen-Shannon divergence between the top 1000 TCRbeta sequences post- and pre-transplant. Two-sided Fisher's exact tests were used to test for changes in how often donor-reactive sequences were detected. TCRdb re-hosts the immuneACCESS table, in-frame sequences only. Its copies lack some clones; in the studies checked, an unresolved V gene accounts for under half of them, and the cause for the rest is not known. The V and J calls and clone size come from that table; D and trimming were worked out from the DNA. Recorded for this sample are about 74,000 clones; roughly 80% of them occurred a single time. Clones ranked in the top ten supply roughly 0.6% of the sample.

In the paper's terms, the time point label means: pre-transplant. Unstimulated PBMCs, after thawing, were stained for CD3, CD4 and CD8 and then FACS-sorted into CD3+CD4+ and CD3+CD8+ populations. All 8 studied subjects were randomized to immunosuppression withdrawal. The Qiagen DNeasy Blood and Tissue Kit was used for isolation of genomic DNA. General conclusions and limits of the study: Conclusions were preliminary, limited by small, heterogeneous patient numbers and non-standardized post-transplant time points. In two subjects, low numbers of available donor cells limited the measurable donor-reactive repertoire. Since no allograft tissue specimens were available, donor-reactive T cells may have migrated into the graft instead of being deleted. In most of the 8 subjects, regardless of tolerance or HCV status, circulating donor-reactive CD4 TCRbeta sequences dropped significantly post-transplant. When repertoire turnover was taken into account, detection of donor-reactive sequences was significantly reduced in 7 of 8 subjects for CD4 and in 8 of 8 subjects for CD8. The decline in donor-reactive sequences exceeded the decline in third party-reactive sequences, suggesting partial antigen-specific deletion that was unrelated to withdrawal success.

The count of this clone is one. No antigen is known for it. No base quality values were provided; no much bigger clone lies one nucleotide off. The sequencing here drew on CD4+ T cells from blood, taken before liver transplant. This receptor was taken from a human donor who received a liver transplant. The rearranged chain carries TRBV19 and TRBJ2-7; TRBD1 agrees with 8 junctional bases. The CDR3 reads CASSIQGAAYEQYF. The nucleotide sequence reads as follows: TGTGCCAGTAGTATTCAGGGGGCGGCCTACGAGCAGTACTTC.